This TCR beta chain was sequenced during a study of response to subunit inactivated influenza vaccine. This clonotype was observed many times. Its antigen is not known. TCRdb passed the RT-PCR reads through MiXCR, listing each CDR3 protein once. The table shows 500,000 to 650,000 distinct CDR3 sequences, with 7.6% occurring only once. The study's findings and limits: A suggestion made by the authors is that each seasonal influenza vaccination recruits few new T cells.

This receptor was obtained from a man aged 50 to 69 who received an inactivated influenza vaccine. Sequencing was performed on PBMCs from blood, taken roughly 24 months after vaccination.

CDR3 in amino acids: CASSLATGEVEQYF. The CDR3 bases are TGTGCCAGCAGTTTGGCGACAGGAGAGGTCGAGCAGTACTTC. V and J are TRBV2 and TRBJ2-7, with D possibly matching TRBD1 (6 bases). This CDR3 has 14 residues. Germline values: CDR1 SNHLY, CDR2 FYNNEI. V lost 5 bases and J 6 bases, leaving 17 bases between the germline ends. Full variable domain (missing parts from reference TRBV2 and TRBJ2-7): EPEVTQTPSHQVTQMGQEVILRCVPISNHLYFYWYRQILGQKVEFLVSFYNNEISEKSEIFDDQFSVERPDGSNFTLKIRSTKLEDSAMYFCASSLATGEVEQYFGPGTRLTVT.